Following are 25 T cell receptor beta chains from one sample sequenced in a study of control samples from healthy donors and cancer patients. Sequencing used immunoSEQ multiplex PCR; TCRdb keeps in-frame clones, though not all of them. The sample lists roughly 20,000 clones, 80% to 85% seen once, with roughly 24% in the top ten. Sequencing input: PBMCs. The receptors were sampled from a man in his sixties with colorectal cancer.

This clone was seen only a few times. V and J are TRBV5-6 and TRBJ1-4, with TRBD1 matching 10 bases. V lost 0 bases, J lost 2 bases, and 4 bases stayed unmatched. The germline V gene has CDR1 SGHDT and CDR2 YYEEEE. The CDR3 consists of 17 residues. The CDR3 sequence: CASSLAGQGITNEKLFF. Written as DNA, the CDR3 is TGTGCCAGCAGCTTGGCGGGACAGGGGATTACTAATGAAAAACTGTTTTTT. Full variable domain (missing parts from reference TRBV5-6 and TRBJ1-4): DAGVTQSPTHLIKTRGQQVTLRCSPKSGHDTVSWYQQALGQGPQFIFQYYEEEERQRGNFPDRFSGHQFPNYSSELNVNALLLGDSALYLCASSLAGQGITNEKLFFGSGTQLSVL.

The V and J genes are TRBV25-1 and TRBJ1-1; 8 nucleotides align to TRBD1. Trimming removed 6 bases from V and 7 bases from J; junction bases left unmatched: 10. Germline CDR1 and CDR2: MGHDK and SYGVNS. This CDR3 has 14 residues. The CDR3 loop reads CASRSGQGLGEAFF. In DNA, the CDR3 is TGTGCCAGCAGGTCCGGACAGGGACTGGGTGAAGCTTTCTTT.

The V and J genes are TRBV2 and TRBJ1-1; no clear D gene. This CDR3 contains 13 residues. Per germline, CDR1 SNHLY and CDR2 FYNNEI. With 7 bases removed from V and 3 bases from J, the gap between germline ends came to 12 bases. This CDR3 reads CASTSEGDTEAFF. CDR3 coding DNA: TGTGCCAGCACATCGGAAGGAGACACTGAAGCTTTCTTT.

The genes are TRBV6-1 and TRBJ1-5, with D possibly TRBD1 on 5 matching bases. The germline V gene encodes CDR1 MNHNS and CDR2 SASEGT. The CDR3 runs to 14 residues. Trimming shortened V by 3 bases and J by 7 bases, and 13 bases separated the two germline ends. In nucleotides, the CDR3 is TGTGCCAGCAGTGACGATAAAGGGGTACAGCCCCAGCATTTT. As protein: CASSDDKGVQPQHF.

The chain recombines TRBV6-1 with TRBJ1-1, with D possibly being TRBD1 (6 bases). V lost 2 bases and J 1 base, leaving 11 bases between the germline ends. The length of the CDR3 is 15 residues. The germline V gene encodes CDR1 MNHNS and CDR2 SASEGT. The CDR3 nucleotides are TGTGCCAGCAGTGAAAGACAGGCGAGGAACACTGAAGCTTTCTTT. The encoded protein is CASSERQARNTEAFF.

The rearrangement joins TRBV20-1 to TRBJ1-2; maybe TRBD1 (5 bases). Trimming took off 0 bases at V and 12 bases at J, with 11 bases between the two ends. The length of the CDR3 is 11 residues. The germline V gene encodes CDR1 DFQATT and CDR2 SNEGSKA (reference sequence). CDR3 protein: CSARDGGTNTF. The CDR3 DNA sequence: TGCAGTGCTAGAGATGGGGGGACTAACACCTTC.

The rearrangement joins TRBV6-1 to TRBJ2-2; TRBD2 matches at 12 bases. Looked up from germline, CDR1 is MNHNS and CDR2 is SASEGT. J lost 4 bases, V lost 2 bases, and 8 bases had no gene match. CDR3 length equals 18 residues. The CDR3 region is CASSESGTSGGRTGELFF. The CDR3 nucleotides are TGTGCCAGCAGTGAATCGGGTACTAGCGGGGGGCGCACCGGGGAGCTGTTTTTT.

CDR3 region: CASSSRVGGSNSPLHF. The CDR3 bases are TGTGCCAGCAGCTCCAGGGTAGGGGGTAGTAATTCACCCCTCCACTTT. The chain has TRBV7-2 and TRBJ1-6; perhaps TRBD1 as D (6 bases). V was trimmed by 4 bases and J by 6 bases, leaving 16 bases between them. CDR1 and CDR2 (germline): SGHTA, FQGNSA. The CDR3 runs to 16 residues. Full variable domain (remainder filled in from reference TRBV7-2 and TRBJ1-6): GAGVSQSPSNKVTEKGKDVELRCDPISGHTALYWYRQSLGQGLEFLIYFQGNSAPDKSGLPSDRFSAERTGGSVSTLTIQRTQQEDSAVYLCASSSRVGGSNSPLHFGNGTRLTVT.

The sample holds a few counts of this clone. Germline and junction disagree at one end, which may indicate a read error. Within the sample, other DNA sequences also encode this same CDR3. The rearrangement links TRBV6-5 to TRBJ1-1; D uncertain. This CDR3 contains 13 residues. From germline, CDR1 is MNHEY and CDR2 SVGAGI. CDR3 sequence reads: CASSSRGNTEAFF. The CDR3 region has the DNA TGTGCAAGCAGTTCCAGAGGTAACACTGAAGCTTTCTTT.

This rearrangement joins TRBV12-5 to TRBJ2-3; 13 bases line up with TRBD2. CDR3 length equals 19 residues. V shed 6 bases and J 2 bases; nucleotides not matched to a gene: 14. Germline V gives CDR1 LGHNT, CDR2 FRNRAP. The chain's CDR3 is CASGWTSGGIREDTDTQYF. Written as DNA, the CDR3 is TGTGCTAGTGGATGGACTAGCGGGGGAATAAGGGAGGACACAGATACGCAGTATTTT. The whole variable domain, remainder taken from reference TRBV12-5 and TRBJ2-3, is DARVTQTPRHKVTEMGQEVTMRCQPILGHNTVFWYRQTMMQGLELLAYFRNRAPLDDSGMPKDRFSAEMPDATLATLKIQPSEPRDSAVYFCASGWTSGGIREDTDTQYFGPGTRLTVL.

The V gene is TRBV19, the J gene TRBJ1-6; TRBD1 matches at 8 bases. This CDR3 is built from 14 residues. The trim removed 4 bases at V and 6 bases at J, leaving 2 bases unmatched. The V gene's germline CDR1 is LNHDA and CDR2 SQIVND (reference sequence). Here the CDR3 DNA reads TGTGCCAGTAGTAAGGGACAGGTTAATTCACCCCTCCACTTT. Residues: CASSKGQVNSPLHF.

Details on this clone: The sample contains more than one DNA sequence encoding this CDR3. This sequence joins TRBV6-5 and TRBJ1-3; D uncertain. CDR3 length equals 11 residues. The V gene lost 7 bases and the J gene lost 3 bases, with 4 bases spanning the gap. Germline lookup yields CDR1 MNHEY and CDR2 SVGAGI. The CDR3 spells CASNSGNTIYF. As DNA, the CDR3 is TGTGCCAGCAACAGTGGAAACACCATATATTTT.

This clone was seen a few times. This chain links TRBV7-8 with TRBJ1-2; D might be TRBD1 (6 bases). CDR1 and CDR2 (germline): SGHVS, FQNEAQ. This CDR3 comprises 14 residues. Trimming stripped 4 bases from V and 7 bases from J, with 16 bases between. CDR3 sequence (DNA): TGTGCCAGCAGCTCCAATACGGGGGCAGTTGGCTACACCTTC. Amino acids: CASSSNTGAVGYTF.

CDR3 loop: CASTRQGRDSPLHF. The CDR3, as DNA: TGTGCCAGCACCAGACAGGGTCGTGATTCACCCCTCCACTTT. V is TRBV2 and J is TRBJ1-6, with 7 bases fitting TRBD1. The CDR3 loop spans 14 amino acids. CDR1 is SNHLY and CDR2 is FYNNEI in the germline V gene. The V gene end was trimmed by 7 bases and the J gene end by 8 bases; junction bases not matched to a gene: 8.

The rearrangement joins TRBV13 to TRBJ2-2; D not certain. CDR3 length: 16 residues. The V end was cut by 7 bases, the J end by 0 bases, with 15 bases between. Germline CDR1 PRHDT, CDR2 FYEKMQ (reference sequence). The CDR3 nucleotides read TGTGCCAGCATCAAAGGGCCCCGCCCGAACACCGGGGAGCTGTTTTTT. Protein: CASIKGPRPNTGELFF.

V is TRBV29-1 and J is TRBJ1-1; D is undetermined. CDR1 SQVTM and CDR2 ANQGSEA come from the germline V gene. This CDR3 has 14 residues. V shed 6 bases and J shed 1 base, with 15 bases lying between them. The CDR3 region has the DNA TGCAGCGTAGCCACTATATATGGGAACACTGAAGCTTTCTTT. Amino acids: CSVATIYGNTEAFF.

The chain has TRBV5-1 and TRBJ2-1; no clear D. Trimming left V 2 bases short and J 0 bases short, with 15 bases between. CDR3 length equals 17 residues. Germline V gene data show CDR1 as SGHRS and CDR2 as YFSETQ. The CDR3 coding sequence is TGCGCCAGCAGCTTTCGCACCGTGAACCCCTCCTACAATGAGCAGTTCTTC. Encoded protein: CASSFRTVNPSYNEQFF. Full variable domain (remainder filled in from reference TRBV5-1 and TRBJ2-1): KAGVTQTPRYLIKTRGQQVTLSCSPISGHRSVSWYQQTPGQGLQFLFEYFSETQRNKGNFPGRFSGRQFSNSRSEMNVSTLELGDSALYLCASSFRTVNPSYNEQFFGPGTRLTVL.

This chain links TRBV6-5 with TRBJ2-1; a weak D match, TRBD1 (6 bases). In germline, CDR1 is MNHEY, CDR2 SVGAGI. There are 15 residues in the CDR3. Between the trimmed V and J ends, which lost 7 bases and 5 bases, there was a span of 18 bases. Here the CDR3 reads CASTRFSGTNNEQFF. Written as DNA, the CDR3 is TGTGCCAGCACGAGGTTTAGTGGGACAAACAATGAGCAGTTCTTC.

This sequence joins TRBV7-6 and TRBJ2-2; the match to TRBD1 covers 7 bases. Germline values: CDR1 SGHVS, CDR2 FNYEAQ. V lost 0 bases to trimming and J lost 2 bases; unmatched junction nucleotides: 3. This CDR3 contains 16 residues. The CDR3 nucleotides are TGTGCCAGCAGCTTAGCGGGACAGCCAAACACCGGGGAGCTGTTTTTT. Translation gives CASSLAGQPNTGELFF.

This chain connects TRBV18 to TRBJ1-2; D gene uncertain. CDR3 length equals 11 residues. Trimming cost V 2 bases and J 7 bases, with 5 bases left between them. The V gene's germline CDR1 is KGHSH and CDR2 LQKENI. CDR3 region: CASSPDSGYTF. The CDR3, as DNA: TGTGCCAGCTCACCAGATAGTGGCTACACCTTC.

The chain is built from TRBV5-1 and TRBJ1-2; TRBD1 aligns across 8 bases. V dropped 4 bases and J dropped 8; count of bases not matched to a gene: 10. CDR1 and CDR2 (germline): SGHRS, YFSETQ. This CDR3 has 14 residues. The CDR3 DNA is TGCGCCAGCAGCCCCCCACAGGGGGAGGACGGCTACACCTTC. It is translated as CASSPPQGEDGYTF. Supplemented by reference TRBV5-1 and TRBJ1-2, the full variable domain reads KAGVTQTPRYLIKTRGQQVTLSCSPISGHRSVSWYQQTPGQGLQFLFEYFSETQRNKGNFPGRFSGRQFSNSRSEMNVSTLELGDSALYLCASSPPQGEDGYTFGSGTRLTVV.

The chain's CDR3 is CASSWTGLEQYF. CDR3 nucleotides: TGTGCCAGCAGTTGGACAGGGCTCGAGCAGTACTTC. The J gene is TRBJ2-7, the V gene TRBV6-2 or TRBV6-3, with 8 positions matching TRBD1. The CDR3 has 12 residues. V lost 4 bases and J lost 6; bases outside the gene matches: 2. Germline values: CDR1 MNHEY, CDR2 SVGEGT.

The chain carries TRBV6-5 and TRBJ2-3, with 10 nucleotides matching TRBD2. J lost 0 bases, V lost 5 bases, and 2 bases had no gene match. This CDR3 is 15 amino acids long. Germline V CDR1 and CDR2: MNHEY, SVGAGI. Here the CDR3 DNA reads TGTGCCAGCAGTCCACTAGCGGGGAGCACAGATACGCAGTATTTT. Residues: CASSPLAGSTDTQYF.

The chain joins TRBV6-5 to TRBJ1-1, with unresolved D. V lost 7 bases and J 0 bases, leaving 15 bases between the germline ends. The CDR3 contains 15 residues. CDR1 is MNHEY, CDR2 SVGAGI, per germline. The CDR3 region is CASTTAGYLNTEAFF. CDR3 sequence (DNA): TGTGCCAGCACTACGGCGGGGTATTTGAACACTGAAGCTTTCTTT.

The genes are TRBV5-1 and TRBJ2-3; 7 positions match TRBD2. The CDR3 contains 14 residues. The junction had 1 base not matched to a gene; V was cut back by 3 bases and J by 0 bases. Looked up from germline, CDR1 is SGHRS and CDR2 is YFSETQ. The CDR3 reads CASSWRGSTDTQYF. The CDR3 DNA reads as TGCGCCAGCAGCTGGCGGGGGAGCACAGATACGCAGTATTTT.